The 7 T cell receptor beta chains below all came from one sample that was sequenced in a study of regulatory T cells in long-lasting Graves disease. Assembly of TCR beta libraries relied on iRepertoire HTBI primers together with Arm-PCR of CDR3 regions. TCRdb redid the calling of the multiplex PCR reads with MiXCR, one entry per CDR3 protein. The table records under 450,000 distinct CDR3 sequences, 20% to 25% of them present only once. The time point denotes: persistent/refractory GD, antithyroid drugs over 5 years with positive TRAb. With RNA extracted from PBMCs as input, the TCR library was made. Specimen: peripheral blood mononuclear cells (PBMCs), collected when the disease was refractory, from a patient treated with antithyroid drugs. These receptors originate from a woman aged 40 to 55 with Graves disease.

Many counts were recorded for this clonotype. This chain links TRBV20-1 with TRBJ1-1; no definite D call. Trimming left V 6 bases short and J 11 bases short, with 16 bases between. This CDR3 contains 11 residues. The V gene's germline CDR1 is DFQATT and CDR2 SNEGSKA (reference sequence). The CDR3 DNA reads as TGCAGTGCCCCACCCCCGGGTACGGCTTTCTTT. Translation: CSAPPPGTAFF.

This clonotype was counted a few times. This chain joins TRBV7-2 and TRBJ2-7, with a possible D match to TRBD2 (6 bases). Germline V gene sequence: CDR1 SGHTA, CDR2 FQGNSA. The CDR3 runs 14 residues. V was shortened by 8 bases and J by 2 bases, with 16 bases between the two germline ends. Here the CDR3 DNA reads TGTGCCAGCGCCCACGCGGGGCGCACCTACGAGCAGTACTTC. Its protein is CASAHAGRTYEQYF.

This clonotype was seen a few times. The rearrangement uses TRBV10-3 and TRBJ2-7; D remains unclear. The CDR3 extends over 16 amino acids. Between the trimmed V and J ends, which lost 0 bases and 3 bases, there was a span of 15 bases. CDR1 and CDR2 from the germline V gene are ENHRY and SYGVKD. CDR3 in DNA: TGTGCCATCAGTGAGTCGATTATTGGTAGAGGCTACGAGCAGTACTTC. It specifies CAISESIIGRGYEQYF.

This clonotype was found many times. One end of the junction does not line up with germline, which may come from a read error. The chain couples TRBV29-1 to TRBJ2-7; D call uncertain. CDR3 length equals 11 residues. Looked up from germline, CDR1 is SQVTM and CDR2 is ANQGSEA. The CDR3 sequence is CSVQDWYEQYF. The CDR3, as DNA: TGCAGCGTTCAAGACTGGTACGAGCAGTACTTC.

The table lists this clonotype with many counts. This chain uses TRBV12-3 or TRBV12-4 with TRBJ2-6, with D perhaps TRBD1 (6 bases). The CDR3 extends over 17 amino acids. V dropped 5 bases and J dropped 0 bases, with 14 bases sitting between them. CDR3 in amino acids: CASSKRTVISGANVLTF. For the CDR3, the DNA is TGTGCCAGCAGTAAAAGGACAGTTATCTCTGGGGCCAACGTCCTGACTTTC.

This clonotype has more than one count but fewer than ten. The chain recombines TRBV19 with TRBJ1-5; D remains ambiguous. Trimming cost V 6 bases and J 0 bases, with 18 bases left between them. The CDR3 spans 17 residues. Germline V lookup: CDR1 LNHDA, CDR2 SQIVND (reference sequence). CDR3 sequence (DNA): TGTGCCAGTAGACCGACCGCCAGTACGGATAGCAATCAGCCCCAGCATTTT. Protein: CASRPTASTDSNQPQHF. Filled out from reference TRBV19 and TRBJ1-5, the complete variable domain reads DGGITQSPKYLFRKEGQNVTLSCEQNLNHDAMYWYRQDPGQGLRLIYYSQIVNDFQKGDIAEGYSVSREKKESFPLTVTSAQKNPTAFYLCASRPTASTDSNQPQHFGDGTRLSIL.

There are a few counts of this clonotype. The chain couples TRBV7-2 to TRBJ1-5, with D uncertain. V lost 1 base and J 2 bases, leaving 12 bases between the germline ends. The V gene's germline CDR1 is SGHTA and CDR2 FQGNSA. This CDR3 is 16 amino acids long. This chain's CDR3 is CASSLGSTIGNQPQHF. In DNA form, the CDR3 reads TGTGCCAGCAGCTTAGGTTCGACAATAGGCAATCAGCCCCAGCATTTT.